These 10 T cell receptor beta chains share one sample of origin, sequenced in a study of T cells after yellow fever vaccination. MiXCR, run by TCRdb on the 5' RACE reads, gives a single entry per CDR3 protein. The sample yields 450,000 to 650,000 distinct CDR3 sequences, around a fifth seen once. This specimen consisted of PBMCs, obtained roughly 20 days after the first yellow fever vaccination. The receptors come from a man younger than 30 who received the YFV17D yellow fever vaccine.

This clonotype was observed a few times. This sequence joins TRBV7-6 and TRBJ2-7; the D call may be TRBD1 or TRBD2 (5 bases each). Deletions cut 4 bases from V and 2 bases from J, with 18 bases between. This CDR3 has 16 amino acids. Per the germline V gene, CDR1 is SGHVS and CDR2 is FNYEAQ. CDR3 nucleotides: TGTGCCAGCAGCTACGAGATGGGGGAAGCTGCCTACGAGCAGTACTTC. This sequence encodes CASSYEMGEAAYEQYF.

This clonotype has more than one count but fewer than ten. Here the CDR3 DNA reads TGTGCCAGCAGCTTGGGCCTAGGCCGGGATCAGCCCCAGCATTTT. Encoded protein: CASSLGLGRDQPQHF. The J gene is TRBJ1-5, the V gene TRBV5-4; D uncertain. The V and J ends lost 0 bases and 5 bases respectively, with 12 bases between them. Germline CDR1 and CDR2: SGHNT and YYREEE (reference sequence). The CDR3 runs 15 residues.

The DNA for the CDR3 is TGCGCCAGCAGGGAATCCCGGACTGGGGCCAACGTCCTGACTTTC. It encodes CASRESRTGANVLTF. The gene calls are TRBV10-2 and TRBJ2-6; D is undetermined. Germline CDR1 is WSHSY and CDR2 is SAAADI. The CDR3 loop spans 15 amino acids. Trimming cost V 6 bases and J 2 bases, with 11 bases left between them.

The chain employs TRBV6-1 and TRBJ1-2; TRBD1 agrees at 7 bases. Per the germline V gene, CDR1 is MNHNS and CDR2 is SASEGT. This CDR3 has 14 amino acids. Losses at the gene ends were 4 bases for V and 8 bases for J; bases not matched to a gene: 10. The CDR3 nucleotides read TGTGCCAGCAGTGGCTCTCGGACAGGAGACGGCTACACCTTC. The encoded protein is CASSGSRTGDGYTF.

This chain uses TRBV7-3 with TRBJ2-7; D may match TRBD1 or TRBD2 (5 bases each). The germline V gene has CDR1 SGHTA and CDR2 FQGTGA. V was clipped by 5 bases and J by 5 bases, with 16 bases between them. The CDR3 consists of 14 residues. The CDR3 is CASSLGDRPNEQYF. For the CDR3, the DNA is TGTGCCAGCAGCCTGGGGGACCGGCCCAACGAGCAGTACTTC. Supplemented by reference TRBV7-3 and TRBJ2-7, the full variable domain reads GAGVSQTPSNKVTEKGKYVELRCDPISGHTALYWYRQSLGQGPEFLIYFQGTGAADDSGLPNDRFFAVRPEGSVSTLKIQRTERGDSAVYLCASSLGDRPNEQYFGPGTRLTVT.

The J gene is TRBJ2-4, the V gene TRBV20-1; D unresolved. Per the germline V gene, CDR1 is DFQATT and CDR2 is SNEGSKA (reference sequence). CDR3 length: 11 amino acids. V was pared by 1 base and J by 5 bases, with 3 bases between. The CDR3 DNA sequence: TGCAGTGCTAGAGTTCAAAACATTCAGTACTTC. It is translated as CSARVQNIQYF.

This chain joins TRBV7-9 and TRBJ1-4; D remains unclear. This CDR3 is built from 15 residues. V lost 1 base and J lost 8, with 14 bases in between. CDR1 and CDR2 from the germline V gene are SEHNR and FQNEAQ (reference sequence). The CDR3 is CASSLVGSGGEKLFF. The CDR3 DNA reads as TGTGCCAGCAGCTTAGTTGGGTCTGGTGGCGAAAAACTGTTTTTT.

This clonotype was detected many times. CDR3 DNA: TGCAGTGCTAGAGATCGGGGGCCGAATGAGCAGTACTTC. Residues: CSARDRGPNEQYF. J is TRBJ2-7 and V is TRBV20-1; either TRBD1 or TRBD2 may supply D (6 bases each). With 0 bases removed from V and 7 bases from J, the gap between germline ends came to 13 bases. Germline CDR1 is DFQATT and CDR2 is SNEGSKA (reference sequence). CDR3 length: 13 amino acids.

The V call is TRBV7-9, the J call TRBJ2-3; 9 nucleotides line up with TRBD2. V was pared by 6 bases and J by 1 base, with 2 bases of the junction left unmatched. The CDR3 runs 14 residues. CDR1 is SEHNR and CDR2 is FQNEAQ in the germline V gene (reference sequence). CDR3 loop: CASRWTSGTDTQYF. The CDR3 DNA reads TGTGCCAGCAGATGGACTAGCGGCACAGATACGCAGTATTTT.

This clonotype was found a few times. This chain connects TRBV5-6 to TRBJ2-3; no definite D call. Trimming pared 4 bases from V and 3 bases from J, leaving 9 bases between. The length of the CDR3 is 13 residues. The germline V gene has CDR1 SGHDT and CDR2 YYEEEE. The CDR3: CASSHLITDTQYF. DNA of the CDR3: TGTGCCAGCAGCCACCTAATTACAGATACGCAGTATTTT. The complete variable domain, with remaining parts taken from reference TRBV5-6 and TRBJ2-3, reads DAGVTQSPTHLIKTRGQQVTLRCSPKSGHDTVSWYQQALGQGPQFIFQYYEEEERQRGNFPDRFSGHQFPNYSSELNVNALLLGDSALYLCASSHLITDTQYFGPGTRLTVL.